The clone carrying this TCR beta chain appeared once. Profiled with immunoSEQ multiplex PCR; TCRdb holds only in-frame clones, not every one. The data show 45,000 to 65,000 clones, with 88% seen just once and roughly 7% held by the top ten. The source of the sample is a study of OX40 agonist ivuxolimab in advanced cancers. Overall study context: A mean age of approximately 64 years, range roughly 23 to 79, was recorded, and over 65% were male. Checkpoint inhibitors had been given previously to approximately 40% of patients.

The length of the CDR3 is 17 residues. After removal of 4 bases from V and 2 bases from J, the junction contained 6 bases not matched to a gene. CDR1 SGHRS and CDR2 YFSETQ come from the germline V gene. The sequence came from an adult with an advanced solid tumor such as melanoma, head and neck, liver or kidney cancer. The V gene is TRBV5-1, the J gene TRBJ1-4, with 12 bases fitting TRBD1. The sample consisted of CD4+ or CD8+ T cells sorted from blood, taken in a trial of the OX40 agonist ivuxolimab. The CDR3 DNA reads TGCGCCAGCAGCCCCGGGGACAGGGGGCTCACTAATGAAAAACTGTTTTTT. This sequence encodes CASSPGDRGLTNEKLFF.